This T cell receptor (beta chain) stems from a study of T cell changes during pregnancy in multiple sclerosis. Trimming cost V 1 base and J 5 bases, with 10 bases left between them. This CDR3 has 14 amino acids. Germline V CDR1 and CDR2: LGHNA, YNFKEQ. The repertoire was sequenced with immunoSEQ multiplex PCR; TCRdb's copy has only in-frame clones and lacks some. The sample contains tens of thousands of clones, around 94% of which appear only once. The sequence derives from a female donor with multiple sclerosis, enrolled in a pregnancy study. V and J are TRBV4-2 and TRBJ2-3, with a tentative D call TRBD2 (6 bases). Sequenced here: CD4+ T cells from peripheral blood mononuclear cells, sampled before pregnancy. The CDR3 DNA reads TGTGCCAGCAGCCAAGGAGGGGACTTAGATACGCAGTATTTT. Amino acid sequence: CASSQGGDLDTQYF.